These T cell receptor beta chains were read from a single sample in a study of blood T cell repertoires in COVID-19. Sequencing was performed with immunoSEQ multiplex PCR; in TCRdb, only in-frame clones are kept and a portion is missing. The sample lists some 180,000 clones; around 79% were seen once. Sequencing input: peripheral blood. These receptors were taken from a man aged 50 or older who had recovered from COVID-19. Both conserved end residues are part of each CDR3. The order of the fields is clone size, D gene, V gene, J gene, CDR3 protein, CDR3 DNA. The D gene is left open where the match is weak. Part of the rows lack a size; the others show once, few, many or a class for expanded clones.

abundance: NA; d_gene: NA; v_gene: TRBV6-4; j_gene: TRBJ2-1; CDR3aa: CASSDSFGSYNEQFF; CDR3nt: TGTGCCAGCAGTGACTCGTTCGGCTCCTACAATGAGCAGTTCTTC
abundance: NA; d_gene: TRBD2; v_gene: TRBV6-6; j_gene: TRBJ2-5; CDR3aa: CASSYGLAGVATQYF; CDR3nt: TGTGCCAGCAGTTACGGGCTAGCGGGAGTGGCGACCCAGTACTTC
abundance: NA; d_gene: TRBD1; v_gene: TRBV19; j_gene: TRBJ1-4; CDR3aa: CASSIGQGFNEKLFF; CDR3nt: TGTGCCAGTAGTATTGGACAGGGCTTTAATGAAAAACTGTTTTTT
abundance: few; d_gene: NA; v_gene: TRBV5-5; j_gene: TRBJ1-1; CDR3aa: CASSLYLDTEAFF; CDR3nt: TGTGCCAGCAGCTTATATTTAGACACTGAAGCTTTCTTT
abundance: NA; d_gene: TRBD2; v_gene: TRBV6-2/TRBV6-3; j_gene: TRBJ2-1; CDR3aa: CASSYPKLAGVRHEQFF; CDR3nt: TGTGCCAGCAGTTACCCCAAACTAGCGGGAGTTCGGCATGAGCAGTTCTTC
abundance: NA; d_gene: NA; v_gene: TRBV10-2; j_gene: TRBJ2-5; CDR3aa: CASSRQKQETQYF; CDR3nt: TGCGCCAGCAGTAGACAGAAACAAGAGACCCAGTACTTC
abundance: NA; d_gene: TRBD2; v_gene: TRBV7-2; j_gene: TRBJ2-5; CDR3aa: CASSGGTSPQETQYF; CDR3nt: TGTGCCAGCAGCGGAGGGACTAGCCCCCAAGAGACCCAGTACTTC
abundance: once; d_gene: NA; v_gene: TRBV14; j_gene: TRBJ2-7; CDR3aa: CASSQNSVTYEQYF; CDR3nt: TGTGCCAGCAGCCAAAACAGTGTAACCTACGAGCAGTACTTC
abundance: NA; d_gene: TRBD1; v_gene: TRBV11-1; j_gene: TRBJ2-1; CDR3aa: CASSLQTGGNEQFF; CDR3nt: TGTGCCAGCAGCTTACAGACAGGGGGCAATGAGCAGTTCTTC
abundance: NA; d_gene: TRBD1; v_gene: TRBV29-1; j_gene: TRBJ1-2; CDR3aa: CSVASWGRQGRGYGYTF; CDR3nt: TGCAGCGTTGCCAGCTGGGGTAGACAGGGAAGAGGCTATGGCTACACCTTC
abundance: NA; d_gene: NA; v_gene: TRBV6-5; j_gene: TRBJ1-2; CDR3aa: CASSYIGHNYGYTF; CDR3nt: TGTGCCAGCAGTTACATTGGGCATAACTATGGCTACACCTTC
abundance: NA; d_gene: NA; v_gene: TRBV18; j_gene: TRBJ2-7; CDR3aa: CASSPVAEGSYEQYF; CDR3nt: TGTGCCAGCTCACCAGTAGCGGAGGGATCCTACGAGCAGTACTTC
abundance: NA; d_gene: NA; v_gene: TRBV29-1; j_gene: TRBJ2-3; CDR3aa: CSVDPGTDTQYF; CDR3nt: TGCAGCGTTGACCCAGGCACAGATACGCAGTATTTT
abundance: NA; d_gene: NA; v_gene: TRBV4-3; j_gene: TRBJ1-5; CDR3aa: CASSQTREQNNQPQHF; CDR3nt: TGCGCCAGCAGCCAGACTAGGGAACAGAACAATCAGCCCCAGCATTTT
abundance: NA; d_gene: NA; v_gene: TRBV19; j_gene: TRBJ2-1; CDR3aa: CASSTNSGANNEQFF; CDR3nt: TGTGCCAGTAGTACAAATAGCGGAGCAAACAATGAGCAGTTCTTC
abundance: few; d_gene: TRBD2; v_gene: TRBV5-1; j_gene: TRBJ2-1; CDR3aa: CASSYSSGNEQFF; CDR3nt: TGCGCCAGCAGCTACTCTAGCGGCAATGAGCAGTTCTTC
abundance: NA; d_gene: NA; v_gene: TRBV19; j_gene: TRBJ1-1; CDR3aa: CASKAWGVTEAFF; CDR3nt: TGTGCCAGTAAGGCGTGGGGAGTAACTGAAGCTTTCTTT
abundance: NA; d_gene: TRBD1; v_gene: TRBV11-3; j_gene: TRBJ2-3; CDR3aa: CASSLQGTGRSDTQYF; CDR3nt: TGTGCCAGCAGCTTACAAGGGACAGGGAGGTCAGATACGCAGTATTTT
abundance: NA; d_gene: TRBD2; v_gene: TRBV6-6; j_gene: TRBJ2-5; CDR3aa: CASRIAGVGETQYF; CDR3nt: TGTGCCAGCAGAATAGCGGGAGTAGGGGAGACCCAGTACTTC
abundance: many; d_gene: NA; v_gene: TRBV24-1; j_gene: TRBJ1-5; CDR3aa: CATSGVGSNQPQHF; CDR3nt: TGTGCCACCAGTGGCGTCGGTAGCAATCAGCCCCAGCATTTT
abundance: NA; d_gene: NA; v_gene: TRBV7-2; j_gene: TRBJ2-5; CDR3aa: CASSPYGETQYF; CDR3nt: TGTGCCAGCAGCCCCTACGGGGAGACCCAGTACTTC
abundance: NA; d_gene: TRBD1; v_gene: TRBV10-3; j_gene: TRBJ1-1; CDR3aa: CAIGKGQGVTEAFF; CDR3nt: TGTGCCATCGGAAAGGGACAGGGGGTCACTGAAGCTTTCTTT
abundance: NA; d_gene: NA; v_gene: TRBV9; j_gene: TRBJ2-5; CDR3aa: CASSAVQAKTQYF; CDR3nt: TGTGCCAGCAGCGCCGTACAGGCTAAGACCCAGTACTTC
abundance: NA; d_gene: NA; v_gene: TRBV5-1; j_gene: TRBJ1-4; CDR3aa: CASSQNTGSPNNPEKLFF; CDR3nt: TGCGCCAGCAGCCAAAACACAGGGTCGCCCAACAACCCTGAAAAACTGTTTTTT
abundance: NA; d_gene: NA; v_gene: TRBV25-1; j_gene: TRBJ2-2; CDR3aa: CATRGRGNTGELFF; CDR3nt: TGTGCCACCCGCGGGCGGGGGAACACCGGGGAGCTGTTTTTT
abundance: NA; d_gene: NA; v_gene: TRBV5-1; j_gene: TRBJ1-2; CDR3aa: CASSPLTEFASAGYTF; CDR3nt: TGCGCCAGCAGCCCTTTGACAGAATTTGCTTCGGCTGGCTACACCTTC
abundance: NA; d_gene: TRBD2; v_gene: TRBV6-5; j_gene: TRBJ2-1; CDR3aa: CASRGLAATNEQFF; CDR3nt: TGTGCCAGCAGAGGGCTAGCGGCGACGAATGAGCAGTTCTTC
abundance: few; d_gene: TRBD1; v_gene: TRBV5-4; j_gene: TRBJ1-2; CDR3aa: CASSQDRGYGYTF; CDR3nt: TGTGCCAGCAGCCAGGACAGGGGCTATGGCTACACCTTC
abundance: NA; d_gene: NA; v_gene: TRBV5-5; j_gene: TRBJ2-7; CDR3aa: CASSPRQGLGEQYF; CDR3nt: TGTGCCAGCAGCCCCAGACAGGGACTCGGCGAGCAGTACTTC
abundance: NA; d_gene: NA; v_gene: TRBV2; j_gene: TRBJ2-7; CDR3aa: CASSVDRTYEQYF; CDR3nt: TGTGCCAGCAGCGTCGACAGGACCTACGAGCAGTACTTC
abundance: NA; d_gene: NA; v_gene: TRBV6-5; j_gene: TRBJ2-7; CDR3aa: CASRGQPYEQYF; CDR3nt: TGTGCCAGCAGAGGACAGCCCTACGAGCAGTACTTC
abundance: NA; d_gene: NA; v_gene: TRBV6-5; j_gene: TRBJ1-3; CDR3aa: CASSSGFSGNTIYF; CDR3nt: TGTGCCAGCAGTTCCGGTTTCTCTGGAAACACCATATATTTT
abundance: NA; d_gene: NA; v_gene: TRBV18; j_gene: TRBJ2-3; CDR3aa: CASSSSGTPDTQYF; CDR3nt: TGTGCCAGCTCATCTTCCGGGACACCAGATACGCAGTATTTT
abundance: NA; d_gene: TRBD1; v_gene: TRBV28; j_gene: TRBJ1-6; CDR3aa: CAIRGDRGRNSPLHF; CDR3nt: TGTGCCATCAGGGGTGACAGGGGTCGTAATTCACCCCTCCACTTT
abundance: once; d_gene: NA; v_gene: TRBV6-5; j_gene: TRBJ2-5; CDR3aa: CASIRQYQETQYF; CDR3nt: TGTGCCAGCATACGACAGTACCAAGAGACCCAGTACTTC
abundance: NA; d_gene: TRBD2; v_gene: TRBV7-9; j_gene: TRBJ2-1; CDR3aa: CASRGERGGSYNEQFF; CDR3nt: TGTGCCAGCAGAGGAGAGCGGGGAGGCTCCTACAATGAGCAGTTCTTC
abundance: few; d_gene: TRBD1; v_gene: TRBV30; j_gene: TRBJ2-7; CDR3aa: CAWRGQGYGEQYF; CDR3nt: TGTGCCTGGAGGGGACAGGGGTACGGCGAGCAGTACTTC
abundance: NA; d_gene: TRBD2; v_gene: TRBV6-4; j_gene: TRBJ2-1; CDR3aa: CASREREGPYNEQFF; CDR3nt: TGTGCGAGCCGTGAGCGGGAGGGGCCTTACAATGAGCAGTTCTTC
abundance: NA; d_gene: TRBD1; v_gene: TRBV4-1; j_gene: TRBJ2-1; CDR3aa: CASSQASRGNEQFF; CDR3nt: TGCGCCAGCAGCCAAGCTAGCAGGGGGAATGAGCAGTTCTTC
abundance: NA; d_gene: TRBD1; v_gene: TRBV30; j_gene: TRBJ2-6; CDR3aa: CAWKIRTGGVYSGANVLTF; CDR3nt: TGTGCCTGGAAGATTAGGACAGGGGGTGTATACTCTGGGGCCAACGTCCTGACTTTC
abundance: NA; d_gene: NA; v_gene: TRBV10-3; j_gene: TRBJ1-1; CDR3aa: CAISGTDGTEAFF; CDR3nt: TGTGCCATCAGTGGGACTGATGGCACTGAAGCTTTCTTT
abundance: once; d_gene: NA; v_gene: TRBV5-6; j_gene: TRBJ2-3; CDR3aa: CASSFHTDTQYF; CDR3nt: TGTGCCAGCAGCTTTCACACAGATACGCAGTATTTT
abundance: NA; d_gene: TRBD1; v_gene: TRBV27; j_gene: TRBJ1-2; CDR3aa: CASSFTAGQGINYGYTF; CDR3nt: TGTGCCAGCAGTTTCACCGCAGGACAGGGAATTAACTATGGCTACACCTTC
abundance: NA; d_gene: TRBD1; v_gene: TRBV6-5; j_gene: TRBJ2-5; CDR3aa: CASSRGTGGETQYF; CDR3nt: TGTGCCAGCAGTAGAGGGACAGGGGGAGAGACCCAGTACTTC
abundance: NA; d_gene: TRBD1; v_gene: TRBV11-1; j_gene: TRBJ2-5; CDR3aa: CASSPDRGTQETQYF; CDR3nt: TGTGCCAGCAGCCCCGACAGGGGAACTCAAGAGACCCAGTACTTC
abundance: NA; d_gene: TRBD2; v_gene: TRBV7-3; j_gene: TRBJ2-3; CDR3aa: CASSPGGVAGAIDTQYF; CDR3nt: TGTGCCAGCAGCCCTGGGGGGGTGGCGGGAGCGATAGATACGCAGTATTTT
abundance: NA; d_gene: NA; v_gene: TRBV5-1; j_gene: TRBJ2-2; CDR3aa: CASSLSTGNTGELFF; CDR3nt: TGCGCCAGCAGTTTATCAACAGGGAACACCGGGGAGCTGTTTTTT
abundance: NA; d_gene: NA; v_gene: TRBV27; j_gene: TRBJ2-2; CDR3aa: CASSLLAVGELFF; CDR3nt: TGTGCCAGCAGTTTACTCGCGGTCGGGGAGCTGTTTTTT
abundance: NA; d_gene: NA; v_gene: TRBV18; j_gene: TRBJ2-1; CDR3aa: CASSPPVRGGNEQFF; CDR3nt: TGTGCCAGCTCACCACCGGTGAGAGGGGGCAATGAGCAGTTCTTC
abundance: NA; d_gene: TRBD1; v_gene: TRBV7-9; j_gene: TRBJ2-7; CDR3aa: CASSLAGQGYEQYF; CDR3nt: TGTGCCAGCAGCTTAGCGGGACAGGGGTACGAGCAGTACTTC
abundance: once; d_gene: TRBD2; v_gene: TRBV3-1/TRBV3-2; j_gene: TRBJ2-3; CDR3aa: CASSQDKTSGSGDTQYF; CDR3nt: TGTGCCAGCAGCCAAGATAAGACTAGCGGAAGTGGAGATACGCAGTATTTT
abundance: NA; d_gene: TRBD2; v_gene: TRBV29-1; j_gene: TRBJ2-1; CDR3aa: CSVVGGRGGERSYNEQFF; CDR3nt: TGCAGCGTTGTAGGGGGTCGGGGGGGAGAGCGCTCCTACAATGAGCAGTTCTTC
abundance: once; d_gene: NA; v_gene: TRBV29-1; j_gene: TRBJ2-7; CDR3aa: CSVASQGEQYF; CDR3nt: TGCAGCGTTGCCTCTCAGGGCGAGCAGTACTTC